This TCR beta chain was recorded in a study of T cell responses to AZD1222 COVID-19 vaccine. Broader study findings: Reportedly, nearly half of unique spike TCRs recognized epitopes outside B.1.351/B.1.1.7 mutations. Only five or six individuals given AZD1222 were seropositive at baseline. Spike-wide coverage was observed for vaccine-associated CD4 TCRs, with dominant responses at 160-218 and 743-854. It should be noted that donors were predominantly white British and more often female, and clonal diversity was possibly underestimated.

Germline lookup yields CDR1 SGHNT and CDR2 YENEEA. V lost 3 bases and J lost 6; bases outside the gene matches: 5. This CDR3 is 14 amino acids long. Only in-frame clones appear in the TCRdb table, and some are missing; sequencing was by immunoSEQ multiplex PCR. The sample lists approximately 210,000 clones; roughly 94% were seen once. On this clone: The antigen is undetermined.

The chain carries TRBV11-3 and TRBJ2-1; 7 bases agree with TRBD2. This clonotype originated in an adult who received the MenACWY meningococcal vaccine as a control. This material consisted of peripheral blood, taken 28 days after the second dose of the MenACWY control vaccine. CDR3 residues: CASSLRSGANEQFF. In DNA, the CDR3 is TGTGCCAGCAGCTTGAGGAGCGGGGCCAATGAGCAGTTCTTC.